The subject of this entry is one TCR beta chain. The specificity of this receptor is unknown. Per-nucleotide qualities are absent, and no much larger clonotype sits a single base away. In total, approximately 700 healthy bone marrow donors made up the cohort. At the time of sampling, every cohort member was nominally healthy, though immune exposures that went unrecorded were likely present. The donor was CMV seropositive and belonged to the group of 250 to 350 seropositive cohort members. Every donor gave a peripheral blood sample, and the peripheral blood mononuclear cells from that sample were used for TCR beta sequencing. The Qiagen DNeasy Blood Extraction Kit was used to extract genomic DNA from the blood cell samples. The data stem from a study of cytomegalovirus exposure and HLA in healthy donors (dated by TCRdb to about 2017). Some background on the complete study: According to an earlier analysis of a few hundred of the donors, some 170 million T cells yielded roughly 110 million unique TCR beta sequences and 276 Gb of sequence data. About 280 gigabases of sequencing data and approximately 91 million unique TCR sequences made up an early release that covered around 640 HLA-typed donors. Among the roughly 370 genotyped donors, about 83% belonged to the genetic ancestry cluster associated with self-reported Caucasian donors. The study aimed to test whether signatures of past pathogen exposure could be identified by cataloging public T cell receptors. Using immunosequencing, the study profiled T cell repertoires from some 670 subjects and related those repertoires to cytomegalovirus serostatus. A separate validation cohort of more than 100 different subjects was used in addition to the 666-subject first cohort. High-throughput TCR immunosequencing, statistical association of individual TCRs with disease status, and machine learning were combined to predict cytomegalovirus infection status. To study patterns of TCR occurrence, a later analysis re-analyzed previously published TCR beta repertoires from 550 to 800 donors and added high-resolution HLA genotyping. The later analysis used no new phenotypic data to find candidate immune exposures, relying instead on TCR beta sequences and their occurrence across donors. To decide whether each TCR beta V gene segment behaved as functional or pseudogenic, an earlier analysis of approximately 600 of the donors relied on high-throughput TCR beta sequencing. Alongside the repertoire data, information on donor age, sex, ethnicity and CMV serostatus was compiled. A later genetic analysis used genome-wide SNP genotypes for about 65% of the 666 donors, treating that subset as a discovery cohort. Every repertoire in the discovery cohort had been generated on one and the same sequencing platform. HLA typing included class I and class II loci at four-digit resolution. Typing coverage varied by locus: about 620-640 donors for A, B, C, DRB1 and DQB1; 522 for DQA1; more than 600 for DPA1; roughly 450 for DPB1. Because of strong linkage in the cohort, four or five DR-DQ haplotypes were treated as single units for association and clustering. Among about 390 genotyped donors of the cohort, an average of roughly 240,000 unique TCR beta nucleotide sequences were sequenced per donor, around a sixth of them non-productive.

V is pared back by 6 bases and J by 1 base, with 15 bases lying between the germline termini. Taken from cysteine to phenylalanine, the CDR3 has 15 residues. The sequence is cut down to CDR3 DNA, 45 bases in frame from base 1. CDR1 and CDR2 were assigned from the germline V gene (reference sequence) as SEHNR and FQNEAQ. Preparation of the library involved the immunoSEQ multiplex PCR assay. For the multiplex PCR, a mixture combining 60 forward primers for TCR Vbeta segments and 13 reverse primers for TCR Jbeta segments was used. The CDR3 region of rearranged TCR beta genes was amplified from genomic DNA with a multiplex PCR assay. On the Illumina HiSeq System, the amplified TCR beta libraries were sequenced as 87-base-pair reads. Per the source publication's procedure: Across the 600 to 700 repertoires, a later analysis counted about 81 million unique TCR beta chains, roughly 11 million of which were shared by at least two donors. Raw reads were error-corrected and collapsed into unique sequences with a nearest-neighbor algorithm that merged closely related sequences to remove PCR and sequencing errors. Alignment of CDR3 sequences to IMGT reference sequences was used to assign V, D and J gene segments. For a sequence to be retained, a match of at least six nucleotides was required to both a V gene segment and a J gene segment. Rearrangements were called productive when the CDR3 lacked stop codons and stayed in frame with V and J; all others were non-productive. Following IMGT convention, CDR3 was defined as the stretch from the second conserved V-encoded cysteine up to the conserved J-encoded phenylalanine. The earlier analysis of a few hundred of the donors excluded any sequence lacking an unambiguous match to a single V gene segment. An earlier analysis of 550 to 650 of the donors classified V segments as functional when productive rearrangements were above 56.7% and as segregating when the standard deviation between donors was above 5%. A statistical classification framework was built to diagnose cytomegalovirus status from the catalog of TCR beta chain sequences. In a later analysis, TCR nucleotide sequences were compared against IMGT/GENE-DB human TR gene sequences so that V and J genes could be assigned. A later analysis assigned CDR3 sequences and most-parsimonious VDJ recombination scenarios with the TCRdist pipeline. In a later analysis, each TCR beta chain was defined by its CDR3 amino acid sequence together with its V-gene family, and reads lacking a unique V-gene family were excluded. As a way to deal with suspected cross-contamination and a sequencing artifact, a later analysis dropped roughly 600 nucleotide sequences that were highly shared and had low generation probability. For each public chain, a later analysis derived a clonal expansion index from normalized ranks of inferred template counts within each repertoire. A later analysis computed generation probabilities with a VDJ recombination model fitted to out-of-frame rearrangements, and checked the results against IGoR. Hypergeometric tests were used in a later analysis to score TCR-TCR, TCR-HLA and TCR-CMV co-occurrence, with a repertoire-size bias correction applied to the TCR pairs. A later analysis estimated false discovery rates by permuting HLA or CMV assignments 20 times. A later analysis grouped co-occurring TCRs with DBSCAN, adding TCRdist sequence similarity when clustering within HLA-allele-positive subsets. Co-occurrence clustering excluded repertoires with fewer than 30,000 or more than 120,000 public chains, plus five with anomalous nucleotide sharing. TCRdb holds this immuneACCESS table with in-frame rearrangements only. Some clones are missing; in checked studies, unresolved V genes explain under half, and the rest has no known cause. V and J calls and clone size are as listed in that table; D and trimming were resolved from the DNA. This sample has fewer than 200,000 clones in its table, and about 75% of those were observed once. Roughly 7.5% of the sample goes to the ten largest clones.

Study-wide conclusions, independent of this receptor: Compared with equally common non-associated chains, HLA-associated TCR beta chains in a later analysis were more clonally expanded and had lower generation probabilities. Linkage disequilibrium might explain the correlated functional status among segregating V segments, but an unknown experimental factor could not be excluded. A later analysis found that TCR association rates varied across HLA loci, with DRB1 alleles showing the most associated TCRs and HLA-C alleles the fewest. The authors suggested that the approach could potentially be extended to other disease states and immunological phenotypes. The study listed 164 TCR beta chains as associated with cytomegalovirus. Because HLA typing was missing for some donors at each locus, association tests included only the typed subset. Roughly uniform sequencing depth across donors was assumed in presence/absence analyses, although this assumption may not hold. Because counts were too low, roughly 16 rarely observed V segments, including chromosome 9 orphons, were left out of the earlier analysis of a few hundred of the donors. Three of the identified cytomegalovirus-associated TCR beta chains were confirmed in vitro to be specific for cytomegalovirus antigens. A cluster of highly shared sequence variants was judged likely to be a technical artifact of the sequencing pipeline. In a later genetic analysis, a missense DCLRE1C variant was associated with V-gene and J-gene trimming of TCR beta chains, and the association was replicated in an independent cohort. For the cohort, immune exposure information was limited to CMV serostatus. When HLA alleles, especially DR and DQ, strongly co-occurred, TCR associations were difficult to assign to individual alleles. The classifier was reported to diagnose cytomegalovirus status with high specificity and sensitivity in both the original and validation cohorts. While some public TCRs were present in many individuals, most TCR sequences turned up only very rarely across donors. An earlier analysis of some 560 of the donors showed that most TCR beta V segments appeared in productive rearrangements either about 87% or about 30% of the time, which broadly matched IMGT annotations. In a later genetic analysis, fewer N-insertions in productive TCRs were reported among donors in an Asian-associated ancestry cluster than the roughly 700-donor mean. A later analysis found that most CMV-associated TCR beta chains appeared HLA-restricted, with HLA associations seemingly driven largely by CMV exposure. According to a later analysis, parvovirus B19, influenza, CMV and Epstein-Barr virus appeared linked to several top co-occurrence clusters. In a later analysis, more than 15,000 TCR beta sequences were associated with specific HLA alleles at a false discovery rate of 0.05. A further reported finding was that TCR beta sequences accurately predicted the HLA-A and HLA-B alleles for most subjects in the first cohort. Some IMGT-functional V segments, including TRBV6-2 and TRBV6-3, could not be distinguished by the 87-base-pair reads and were therefore excluded. In this cohort, only TCR beta chains were sequenced, and detectable features were limited by the absence of alpha or paired-chain data.

The specimen sequenced was PBMCs. The receptor was isolated from a male donor in good health and CMV-seropositive. The chain employs TRBV7-9 and TRBJ1-1; the D segment cannot be called with confidence. In nucleotides, the sequence is TGTGCCAGCAGTTTTACAGTGAACACGAACACTGAAGCTTTCTTT. The resulting protein is CASSFTVNTNTEAFF. This CDR3, with the reference TRBV7-9 and TRBJ1-1 proteins standing in past its ends, gives the full variable domain DTGVSQNPRHKITKRGQNVTFRCDPISEHNRLYWYRQTLGQGPEFLTYFQNEAQLEKSRLLSDRFSAERPKGSFSTLEIQRTEQGDSAMYLCASSFTVNTNTEAFFGQGTRLTVV.